This TCR beta chain was identified during a study of OX40 agonist ivuxolimab in advanced cancers. In terms of the full investigation: Ivuxolimab, which targeted the costimulatory receptor OX40 (CD134), was an agonistic, fully human IgG2 monoclonal antibody. Intravenous ivuxolimab was administered to patients every 2 weeks at six dose levels: 0.01, 0.1, 0.3, 1.5, 3 and 10 mg/kg. Of the approximately 54 dose-escalation patients, hepatocellular carcinoma was present in around 19, melanoma in around 15, renal cell carcinoma in 9 and head and neck cancer in 9. The dose-escalation cohort was roughly 83% male with a mean age of around 64 years, ranging from roughly 23 to 90. Patients were allowed to have had prior anti-PD-1, anti-PD-L1 or anti-CTLA-4 therapy, and 40% to 45% of the dose-escalation patients had previously received checkpoint inhibitors. Three dose-escalation patients achieved partial responses, one with hepatocellular carcinoma and two with cutaneous melanoma. The purpose of peripheral TCRbeta sequencing was to test whether ivuxolimab changed TCR sequence diversity and led to clonal T-cell expansion. The monotherapy dose-escalation portion (N = 52 patients) of the phase I ivuxolimab trial is reported in the paper. Overall study outcomes, separate from this receptor: After ivuxolimab, more expanded clones were found on average in CD8+ T cells than in CD4+ T cells. Low levels of normalized T-cell clonal expansion were also seen in some patients who did not respond. At doses of 0.1 to 3.0 mg/kg, clonal expansion of both CD4+ and CD8+ blood T cells was observed from baseline to week 6. The antigen specificity of the clonally expanded peripheral T cells was not determined. Partial responders in the 0.1-3.0 mg/kg groups had among the lowest normalized peripheral clonal expansion, especially among CD8+ T cells.

The germline V gene (reference sequence) yields LNHNV for CDR1 and YYDKDF for CDR2. Spanning cysteine to phenylalanine, the CDR3 consists of 12 amino acids. Of the read, only the CDR3 DNA is kept; its 36 bases are in frame from base 1. V is cut back by 5 bases and J by 11 bases, with 7 bases in the junction unmatched. The trial excluded patients who had a history of autoimmune disease or who were on systemic immunosuppression. Peripheral blood for TCR sequencing was collected from all dose cohorts at baseline, on cycle 4 day 1, and on cycle 7 day 1. Samples came from an open-label, multicenter, first-in-human phase I dose-escalation trial of ivuxolimab. The trial enrolled adults with locally advanced or metastatic head and neck squamous cell, hepatocellular, melanoma or renal cell carcinoma. CD4+ and CD8+ T cells were sorted separately from peripheral blood before TCR sequencing. A note on this clone: Its recognized antigen is unknown. No qualities accompany the bases; no much larger clone lies one base away.

To sequence the TCRbeta CDR3 region, genomic DNA was isolated from the sorted cells. The immunoSEQ Assay was used for sequencing of TCRbeta CDR3 regions. Imported from immuneACCESS, the table was reduced by TCRdb to in-frame sequences with V and J called. These copies leave out some clones; in studies compared against another copy, an unresolved V gene accounts for under half, and the cause of the remainder is not known. This sample is represented by fewer than 95,000 clones; roughly 90% of them were singletons. Under 4% of the sample rests with the top ten. The specimen was CD4+ or CD8+ T cells sorted from blood, collected in a trial of the OX40 agonist ivuxolimab. The sequence was obtained from an adult with an advanced solid tumor such as melanoma, head and neck, liver or kidney cancer. The V and J genes are TRBV15 and TRBJ1-1, with TRBD1 identical over 8 junction bases. The DNA is as follows: TGTGCCACCAGCGCCCAGGGGGCCGGGGCTTTCTTT. Its protein product is CATSAQGAGAFF.